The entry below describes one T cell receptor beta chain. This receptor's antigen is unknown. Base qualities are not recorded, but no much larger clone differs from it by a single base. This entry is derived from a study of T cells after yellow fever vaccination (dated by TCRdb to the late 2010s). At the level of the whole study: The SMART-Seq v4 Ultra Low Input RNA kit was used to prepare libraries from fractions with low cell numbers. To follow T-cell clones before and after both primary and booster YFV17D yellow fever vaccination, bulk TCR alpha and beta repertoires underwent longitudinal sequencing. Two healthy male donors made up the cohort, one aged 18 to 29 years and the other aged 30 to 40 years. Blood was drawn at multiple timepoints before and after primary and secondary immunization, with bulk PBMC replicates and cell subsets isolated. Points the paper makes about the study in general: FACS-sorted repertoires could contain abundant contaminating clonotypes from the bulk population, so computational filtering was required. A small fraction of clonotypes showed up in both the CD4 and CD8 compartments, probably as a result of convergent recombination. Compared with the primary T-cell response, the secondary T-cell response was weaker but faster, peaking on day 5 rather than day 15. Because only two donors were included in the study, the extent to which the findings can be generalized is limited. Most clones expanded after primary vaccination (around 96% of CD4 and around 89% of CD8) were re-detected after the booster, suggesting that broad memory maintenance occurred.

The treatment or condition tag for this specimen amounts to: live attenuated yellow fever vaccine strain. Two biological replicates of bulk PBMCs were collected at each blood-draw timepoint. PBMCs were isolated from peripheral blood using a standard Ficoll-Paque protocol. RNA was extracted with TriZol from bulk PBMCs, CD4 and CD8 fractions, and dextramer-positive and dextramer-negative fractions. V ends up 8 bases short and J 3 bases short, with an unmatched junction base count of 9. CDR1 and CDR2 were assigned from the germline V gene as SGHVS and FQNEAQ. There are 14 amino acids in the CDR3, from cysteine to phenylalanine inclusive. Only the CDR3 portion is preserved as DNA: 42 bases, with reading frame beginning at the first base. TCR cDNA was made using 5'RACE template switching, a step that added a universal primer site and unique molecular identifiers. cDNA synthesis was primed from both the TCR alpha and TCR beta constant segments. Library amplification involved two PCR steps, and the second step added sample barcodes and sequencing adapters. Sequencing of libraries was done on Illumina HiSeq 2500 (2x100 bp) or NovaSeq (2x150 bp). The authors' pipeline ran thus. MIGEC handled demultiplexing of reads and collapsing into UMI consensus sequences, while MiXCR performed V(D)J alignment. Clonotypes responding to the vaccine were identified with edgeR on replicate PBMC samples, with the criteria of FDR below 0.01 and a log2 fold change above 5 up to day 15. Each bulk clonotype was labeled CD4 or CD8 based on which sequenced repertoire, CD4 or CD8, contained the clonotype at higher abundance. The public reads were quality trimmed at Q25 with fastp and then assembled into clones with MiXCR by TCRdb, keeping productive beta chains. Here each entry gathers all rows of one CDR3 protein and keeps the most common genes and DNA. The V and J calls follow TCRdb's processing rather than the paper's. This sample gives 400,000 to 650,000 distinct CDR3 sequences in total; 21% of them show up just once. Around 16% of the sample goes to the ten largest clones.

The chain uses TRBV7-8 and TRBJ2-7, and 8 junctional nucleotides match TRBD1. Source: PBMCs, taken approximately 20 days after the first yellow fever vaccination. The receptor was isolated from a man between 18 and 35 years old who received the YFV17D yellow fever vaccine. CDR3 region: CASGGQGNNYEQYF. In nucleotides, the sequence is TGTGCCAGCGGAGGACAGGGTAACAACTACGAGCAGTACTTC.